The present T cell receptor (beta chain) was sequenced within a study of T cells in Graves' hyperthyroidism and ophthalmopathy (dated by TCRdb to between 2018 and 2020). Notes on the research overall: Peripheral blood was collected at initial diagnosis, before any treatment. To identify TCR V-J signatures that set the groups apart, the researchers used a discovery cohort of approximately 98 patients, made up of 43 with Graves' ophthalmopathy and some 58 with stable Graves' hyperthyroidism. Prospective prediction of ophthalmopathy was tested in an independent validation cohort of fewer than 20 hyperthyroidism patients and 15 to 17 patients who later progressed to ophthalmopathy. The 100 or so discovery patients were randomly split 7:3 into training and test sets. The study also compared thyroid tissue and blood T-cell repertoires from over 5 Graves' hyperthyroidism patients. Following sampling, methimazole starting at 30 mg daily was given to hyperthyroidism patients, and high-dose intravenous methylprednisolone was given to ophthalmopathy patients. The paper describes TCR Vbeta CDR3 sequencing of 140 or so peripheral blood samples, made up of about 41 ophthalmopathy patients, roughly 80 hyperthyroidism patients and 17 progressor patients.

TCR beta CDR3 regions were amplified from RNA transcripts. For the first round of RT-PCR on the TCR CDR3, the HTBI primer set was used together with the Qiagen OneStep RT-PCR kit. Libraries were constructed in a second round of multiplex PCR, after which size selection and purification were carried out. Libraries were sequenced paired-end with 100 bp reads on an Illumina HiSeq2000. As for the authors' bioinformatics: Raw data were processed with SOAPnuke, discarding reads with adapters, uncalled bases, mean Phred below 15, or no exact constant-primer or identifier match. High-quality paired reads were merged using COPE v1.2.5, and each unique nucleotide sequence was defined as a clonotype. MiTCR v1.1 was used to align clonotypes to the IMGT TRBV, TRBD and TRBJ reference segments. The analysis included only V-J combinations with a frequency above 0.0001, which together covered 99% to 99.2% of the repertoires. A TCS score was defined as the ratio between F50 (clonal expansion) and ExV (chaos), using BLOSUM62-based TCRdist between CDR3 peptides within each V-J. Welch's t-statistics and random forest reduced 500 to 650 V-J features to 13, which were used in a naive Bayes classifier (R e1071). Using fastp trimming at Q25 and MiXCR clonotype assembly, TCRdb reanalyzed the public sequencing data and kept in-frame beta chains. Rows are unified per CDR3 protein, each entry keeping the most common DNA and genes. TCRdb assigned the V and J calls; the authors' analysis was not used. The sample table holds approximately 600,000 distinct CDR3 sequences, of which 12% to 15% were seen once. Together, the top ten hold 7% to 9% of the sample.

General conclusions and limits of the study: Most expanded thyroid clonotypes (frequency above 0.001) were also detected in blood, suggesting blood repertoires may reflect thyroid immune responses. A 13 V-J signature model separated ophthalmopathy from stable hyperthyroidism, with around 88% sensitivity and roughly 82% specificity in cross-validation and 80%/75% in testing. In validation, the model predicted progression to ophthalmopathy a median of 6.5 months before onset, with approximately 68% sensitivity and roughly 77% specificity. No statistical method was used to set the sample size in advance, and investigators knew the group allocation.

Ophthalmopathy patients had moderately to severely active disease, Clinical Activity Score of at least 3, NOSPECS grade of at least 4, and duration under 3 months. Patients with uncontrolled infections, other autoimmune diseases, pregnancy or lactation were excluded. Clinical symptoms, serum thyroxine and TRAb, thyroid ultrasound, and orbital computed tomography formed the basis for the diagnoses. PBMCs were isolated from 10 ml of fresh peripheral blood by Ficoll-Paque density gradient centrifugation. Total RNA was extracted using Trizol reagent, and RNA quality was assessed on an Agilent 2100 Bioanalyzer. This clonotype appeared a few times. The target of this receptor is not known. No per-base quality is available; no much larger clone lies one base away. Cut back by 4 bases and 13 bases, the V and J ends lie 14 bases apart. From the germline V gene (reference sequence), CDR1 is MNHEY and CDR2 is SMNVEV. The CDR3 runs 12 residues from the cysteine to the phenylalanine. The only DNA kept is the CDR3, 36 bases in frame from the first base.

Sequencing used blood. This clonotype originated in a woman between 18 and 29 years old with Graves' ophthalmopathy. The rearrangement combines TRBV27 with TRBJ2-1; TRBD2 might be the D gene, on 6 matching bases. The sequence in DNA is TGTGCCAGCAGTTCCGTGGGGACTGCCCAGTTCTTC. Translated, this is CASSSVGTAQFF.